These 30 T cell receptor beta chains share one sample of origin, sequenced in a study of cytomegalovirus exposure and HLA in healthy donors. The PCR contained 60 Vbeta and 13 Jbeta primers. The method was immunoSEQ multiplex PCR; TCRdb's version includes in-frame clones alone and lacks a portion of them. The table records some 180,000 clones, 85% of them present only once. Material: PBMCs. These receptor sequences come from a woman between 50 and 59 years old in good health and CMV-seronegative.

The V gene is TRBV28, the J gene TRBJ1-2; D is unresolved. The CDR3 has 13 residues. Per germline, CDR1 MDHEN and CDR2 SYDVKM. V lost 4 bases and J lost 10, with 16 bases in between. CDR3 protein: CASSWRARIFYTF. CDR3 DNA sequence: TGTGCCAGCAGTTGGAGGGCAAGGATATTCTACACCTTC.

Here the CDR3 reads CASSSQRIPTDTQYF. The CDR3 bases are TGTGCCAGCAGTTCCCAGCGGATCCCAACAGATACGCAGTATTTT. This chain connects TRBV27 to TRBJ2-3; a weak D match, TRBD2 (5 bases). Germline V gene sequence: CDR1 MNHEY, CDR2 SMNVEV (reference sequence). The CDR3 totals 15 residues. The V end lost 4 bases, the J end lost 3 bases, and 14 bases lay between the germline ends.

The rearrangement uses TRBV5-8 and TRBJ1-5; D might be TRBD1 (6 bases). The CDR3 extends over 17 amino acids. Trimming cost V 0 bases and J 4 bases, with 17 bases left between them. Germline CDR1 is SGHTS and CDR2 is YDEGEE. CDR3: CASSLESFRGSNQPQHF. As DNA, the CDR3 is TGTGCCAGCAGCTTGGAAAGTTTCAGGGGATCAAATCAGCCCCAGCATTTT.

The rearrangement uses TRBV10-3 and TRBJ2-7; possible D gene TRBD1, 5 bases. The CDR3 runs 11 residues. Germline loops: CDR1 ENHRY, CDR2 SYGVKD. With 8 bases removed from V and 4 bases from J, the gap between germline ends came to 9 bases. The chain's CDR3 is CAIGAAYEQYF. Here the CDR3 DNA reads TGTGCCATCGGGGCGGCTTACGAGCAGTACTTC.

The J gene is TRBJ2-7, the V gene TRBV28; TRBD2 is a possible D gene (5 bases). The CDR3 runs to 13 residues. Germline CDR1 and CDR2: MDHEN and SYDVKM. The V and J ends lost 3 bases and 2 bases respectively, with 8 bases between them. The CDR3 sequence: CASSFRGTYEQYF. CDR3 in DNA: TGTGCCAGCAGTTTCCGGGGTACCTACGAGCAGTACTTC.

V usage is TRBV6-5 and J usage is TRBJ2-5; possibly TRBD1 for D (6 bases). The J call may be wrong; the DNA end is better matched by TRBJ2-7. This CDR3 region has 15 residues. CDR1 is MNHEY, CDR2 SVGAGI, per germline. The CDR3 here is CASSSHPRDTYEQYF. Written as DNA, the CDR3 is TGTGCCAGCAGTTCCCATCCCCGGGACACCTACGAGCAGTACTTC.

Notes on this clone: The likely explanation is a read error, given a far larger clone one base away. This chain uses TRBV7-9 with TRBJ1-1; D not resolved. V was cut by 4 bases and J by 8 bases, with 14 bases left in between. The CDR3 extends over 13 amino acids. Germline V CDR1 and CDR2: SEHNR, FQNEAQ (reference sequence). The CDR3 DNA sequence: TGTGCCAGCAGCTCCAGGAGGCCGCTGGAAGCTTTCTTT. Translated: CASSSRRPLEAFF.

The chain carries TRBV4-1 and TRBJ2-3; 9 bases match TRBD2. This CDR3 is built from 18 residues. With V trimmed by 2 bases and J by 2 bases, 11 bases remained unmatched. Germline lookup yields CDR1 MGHRA and CDR2 YSYEKL. The CDR3 is CASSQTTTSGAYTDTQYF. As DNA, the CDR3 is TGCGCCAGCAGCCAAACGACGACTAGCGGAGCCTACACAGATACGCAGTATTTT.

The chain recombines TRBV28 with TRBJ1-2, with 7 bases fitting TRBD1. V trimming: 6 bases; J trimming: 3 bases; junction bases outside the gene matches: 4. The germline gives CDR1 MDHEN, CDR2 SYDVKM. The CDR3 contains 13 residues. The chain's CDR3 is CASRLTGYYGYTF. In DNA, the CDR3 is TGTGCCAGCAGGTTGACAGGGTACTATGGCTACACCTTC.

The chain couples TRBV28 to TRBJ1-1; tentatively, D is TRBD1 (5 bases). With 10 bases removed from V and 3 bases from J, the gap between germline ends came to 21 bases. The CDR3 covers 15 residues. CDR1 and CDR2 (germline): MDHEN, SYDVKM. CDR3 loop: CATRAEAGRDTEAFF. CDR3 coding DNA: TGTGCCACCAGGGCCGAGGCGGGTCGGGACACTGAAGCTTTCTTT.

The chain uses TRBV6-1 and TRBJ1-3; possibly TRBD1 for D (5 bases). The germline gives CDR1 MNHNS, CDR2 SASEGT. The CDR3 length is 14 residues. Deletions cut 4 bases from V and 4 bases from J, with 11 bases between. The CDR3 sequence is CASSGGASGNTIYF. The CDR3, as DNA: TGTGCCAGCAGTGGTGGGGCGTCAGGAAACACCATATATTTT.

The V gene is TRBV28, the J gene TRBJ2-1, with D maybe TRBD1 (6 bases). Trimming took off 3 bases at V and 4 bases at J, with 16 bases between the two ends. This CDR3 is built from 16 residues. CDR1 is MDHEN and CDR2 is SYDVKM in the germline V gene. In DNA, the CDR3 is TGTGCCAGCAGTTTGTTTGAGGGGACATCGTACAATGAGCAGTTCTTC. Encoded protein: CASSLFEGTSYNEQFF.

This chain links TRBV6-5 with TRBJ2-7; 7 bases align to TRBD2. The V segment lost 6 bases and the J segment 2 bases; nucleotides outside the gene matches: 7. Per the germline V gene, CDR1 is MNHEY and CDR2 is SVGAGI. The CDR3 covers 14 residues. CDR3 protein: CASRVGRGAYEQYF. DNA of the CDR3: TGTGCCAGCAGGGTCGGACGGGGGGCCTACGAGCAGTACTTC.

The chain employs TRBV12-2 and TRBJ2-7; TRBD2, the D gene given by the table, was not confirmed from the DNA. TRBV12-2 is marked as a pseudogene. This CDR3 is built from 17 residues. DNA of the CDR3: TGTGCAAGTCGCTTAGGATACCAACAATCGCGGCTGTACGAGCAGTACTTC. Its protein product is CASRLGYQQSRLYEQYF.

The chain recombines TRBV27 with TRBJ1-2, with D tentatively TRBD1 (6 bases). CDR3 length: 15 amino acids. Trimming took 0 bases from V and 6 from J, leaving 14 bases between them. Germline CDR1 reads MNHEY; CDR2 reads SMNVEV (reference sequence). The CDR3 DNA sequence: TGTGCCAGCAGTTTATCGAGGCTGGGACACCATGGCTACACCTTC. This codes for CASSLSRLGHHGYTF.

This chain links TRBV6-5 with TRBJ1-1; possibly TRBD1 for D (5 bases). The CDR3 covers 14 residues. Germline-derived CDR1 and CDR2 are MNHEY and SVGAGI. Trimming removed 6 bases from V and 4 bases from J, with 15 bases in between. CDR3 DNA sequence: TGTGCCAGCAGACCCGGGGGTGAGGCCACTGAAGCTTTCTTT. It is translated as CASRPGGEATEAFF.

The rearrangement joins TRBV6-1 to TRBJ2-5; TRBD2 is a possible D gene (5 bases). The better agreement between TRBJ2-7 and the DNA end casts doubt on the J call. CDR3 size: 12 residues. Germline V CDR1 and CDR2: MNHNS, SASEGT. CDR3 in amino acids: CATQDWDYEQYF. In DNA form, the CDR3 reads TGTGCCACCCAGGACTGGGACTACGAGCAGTACTTC.

The chain links TRBV5-1 to TRBJ2-7; TRBD1 matches at 7 bases. Germline-derived CDR1 and CDR2 are SGHRS and YFSETQ. The CDR3 length is 15 residues. After removal of 4 bases from V and 2 bases from J, the junction contained 9 bases not matched to a gene. CDR3 protein: CASSISPGQTYEQYF. The CDR3, as DNA: TGCGCCAGCAGCATATCACCGGGACAGACCTACGAGCAGTACTTC.

The chain links TRBV7-9 to TRBJ2-1; D gene ambiguous. Trimming left V 4 bases short and J 5 bases short, with 6 bases between. Germline lookup yields CDR1 SEHNR and CDR2 FQNEAQ (reference sequence). This CDR3 has 12 amino acids. The CDR3 bases are TGTGCCAGCAGCTCCACTAACAATGAGCAGTTCTTC. It specifies CASSSTNNEQFF.

A few counts support this clone. The chain combines TRBV28 with TRBJ1-2; D may be TRBD1 (5 bases). V gave up 9 bases and J gave up 5 bases, with 10 bases separating them. Looked up from germline, CDR1 is MDHEN and CDR2 is SYDVKM. The CDR3 extends over 11 amino acids. The CDR3 spells CASSGGYGYTF. The CDR3 nucleotides read TGTGCCAGTTCCGGGGGGTATGGCTACACCTTC.

The chain has TRBV18 and TRBJ2-5; a possible D gene is TRBD1 (6 bases). V dropped 3 bases and J dropped 2 bases, with 10 bases sitting between them. The CDR3 is made up of 14 amino acids. CDR1 is KGHSH and CDR2 is LQKENI in the germline V gene. This CDR3 is CASSPQQGQETQYF. CDR3 DNA sequence: TGTGCCAGCTCACCTCAGCAGGGGCAAGAGACCCAGTACTTC.

This clone was seen only once. The chain combines TRBV7-2 with TRBJ2-3, with D perhaps TRBD1 (5 bases). The germline CDR1 and CDR2 sequences are SGHTA and FQGNSA. The CDR3 totals 17 residues. V dropped 3 bases and J dropped 5 bases, with 21 bases sitting between them. The CDR3 spells CASSFPVAGPTRDTQYF. As DNA, the CDR3 is TGTGCCAGCAGCTTCCCTGTGGCAGGGCCTACAAGAGATACGCAGTATTTT.

This chain connects TRBV7-3 to TRBJ2-3; TRBD2 agrees at 12 bases. This CDR3 is built from 14 residues. The germline gives CDR1 SGHTA, CDR2 FQGTGA. The junction had 5 bases not matched to a gene; V was cut back by 6 bases and J by 7 bases. CDR3 amino acids: CASRETSGSYTQYF. The CDR3 DNA is TGTGCCAGCAGGGAGACTAGCGGGAGTTATACGCAGTATTTT.

The chain employs TRBV6-1 and TRBJ1-2, with 9 bases that match TRBD1. V lost 2 bases to trimming and J lost 8 bases; unmatched junction nucleotides: 9. Per the germline V gene, CDR1 is MNHNS and CDR2 is SASEGT. CDR3 length equals 15 residues. The CDR3 loop reads CASSELGQGRRGYTF. The CDR3 bases are TGTGCCAGCAGTGAACTGGGACAGGGTAGAAGGGGCTACACCTTC.

This rearrangement joins TRBV27 to TRBJ2-1, with 8 bases lining up with TRBD2. CDR1 and CDR2 (germline): MNHEY, SMNVEV (reference sequence). J lost 16 bases, V lost 7 bases, and 12 bases had no gene match. This CDR3 is built from 12 residues. The CDR3 DNA follows: TGTGCCAGCACCAAAGACCCGGGACTAGGATTCTTC. It yields the protein CASTKDPGLGFF.

This clone was observed a few times. CDR3 coding DNA: TGTGCCAGCAGCCAAAACGGCGTGGCTAGCGGGCAAGAGACCCAGTACTTC. This codes for CASSQNGVASGQETQYF. The V call is TRBV4-2, the J call TRBJ2-5; 8 bases map to TRBD2. V dropped 2 bases and J dropped 2; count of bases not matched to a gene: 10. This CDR3 has 17 residues. Germline lookup yields CDR1 LGHNA and CDR2 YNFKEQ.

The V gene is TRBV19, the J gene TRBJ1-2, with D perhaps matching TRBD1 (5 bases). This CDR3 contains 14 residues. Germline V lookup: CDR1 LNHDA, CDR2 SQIVND (reference sequence). Trimming left V 8 bases short and J 7 bases short, with 20 bases between. CDR3 in DNA: TGTGCCAGTCACTACGCGCAGGGTGCCGGTGGCTACACCTTC. The encoded protein is CASHYAQGAGGYTF. Looking up the rest from reference TRBV19 and TRBJ1-2 gives the full variable domain: DGGITQSPKYLFRKEGQNVTLSCEQNLNHDAMYWYRQDPGQGLRLIYYSQIVNDFQKGDIAEGYSVSREKKESFPLTVTSAQKNPTAFYLCASHYAQGAGGYTFGSGTRLTVV.

V usage is TRBV5-1 and J usage is TRBJ2-5; D is ambiguous. CDR3 length equals 13 residues. The ends were cut back, 0 bases at V and 2 bases at J, with 5 bases in the middle. The V gene's germline CDR1 is SGHRS and CDR2 YFSETQ. CDR3: CASSLAPQETQYF. The CDR3 nucleotides are TGCGCCAGCAGCTTGGCCCCACAAGAGACCCAGTACTTC.

This chain links TRBV7-2 with TRBJ2-7; D is unclear. V lost 7 bases and J lost 2, with 12 bases in between. This CDR3 spans 13 amino acids. Germline V CDR1 and CDR2: SGHTA, FQGNSA. The CDR3, as DNA: TGTGCCAGCACCCCCGAGAGGCCCTACGAGCAGTACTTC. It codes for CASTPERPYEQYF.

In its sample, this clone was seen a few times. The chain uses TRBV4-1 and TRBJ1-4; no reliable D call. The CDR3 length is 14 residues. Germline CDR1 and CDR2: MGHRA and YSYEKL. V dropped 2 bases and J dropped 4 bases, with 8 bases sitting between them. The CDR3 here is CASSQLLFNEKLFF. The DNA of the CDR3 is TGCGCCAGCAGCCAACTGTTATTTAATGAAAAACTGTTTTTT.